These 11 T cell receptor beta chains originate from one sample sequenced in a study of blood T cell repertoires in COVID-19. Sequencing was performed with immunoSEQ multiplex PCR; in TCRdb, only in-frame clones are kept and a portion is missing. This sample carries 350,000 to 400,000 clones, 65% to 90% of them seen once, and the ten largest clones take 7.1%. Material for sequencing was peripheral blood. These receptors came from a woman in her fifties or sixties with COVID-19, enrolled during active disease.

V is TRBV5-4 and J is TRBJ1-1; tentative D call: TRBD1 (5 bases). CDR1 and CDR2 (germline): SGHNT, YYREEE (reference sequence). This CDR3 comprises 15 residues. The V gene lost 0 bases and the J gene lost 1 base, with 10 bases spanning the gap. CDR3 protein: CASSLGSQGNTEAFF. CDR3 coding DNA: TGTGCCAGCAGCTTGGGCAGTCAGGGGAACACTGAAGCTTTCTTT.

The chain carries TRBV12-3 or TRBV12-4 and TRBJ1-2, with D possibly being TRBD1 (6 bases). The germline V and J ends were trimmed by 6 bases and 4 bases, with 9 bases remaining between them. The CDR3 sequence is 12 residues long. In nucleotides, the CDR3 is TGTGCCAGCAGACAGGGATCCTATGGCTACACCTTC. It codes for CASRQGSYGYTF.

V gene TRBV27 combines with J gene TRBJ1-3, with D perhaps TRBD1 (6 bases). This CDR3 is 14 amino acids long. Germline loops: CDR1 MNHEY, CDR2 SMNVEV (reference sequence). Trimming pared 6 bases from V and 4 bases from J, leaving 13 bases between. CDR3 nucleotides: TGTGCCAGCAGCCAACAGGGATCCGGAAACACCATATATTTT. Its protein product is CASSQQGSGNTIYF.

In nucleotides, the CDR3 is TGTGCCAGCACCTTGGGCCCGAGAGAGACCCAGTACTTC. Translated, it gives CASTLGPRETQYF. This chain connects TRBV11-3 to TRBJ2-5; D is uncertain. The germline gives CDR1 SGHNT, CDR2 YENEEA. This CDR3 has 13 residues. V was shortened by 7 bases and J by 4 bases, with 13 bases between the two germline ends.

This clone was seen more than once but under ten times. The chain couples TRBV18 to TRBJ1-3, with a weak D call TRBD1 (5 bases). V dropped 6 bases and J dropped 7 bases, with 16 bases sitting between them. The CDR3 sequence is 14 residues long. The germline gives CDR1 KGHSH, CDR2 LQKENI. The CDR3 here is CASSSGVQLNTIYF. The CDR3, as DNA: TGTGCCAGCTCGTCGGGGGTGCAGCTCAACACCATATATTTT.

The CDR3 nucleotides read TGTGCCAGCAGCTCCACTAGCGGGGGCCACAATGAGCAGTTCTTC. It is translated as CASSSTSGGHNEQFF. The gene calls are TRBV5-8 and TRBJ2-1; 11 bases line up with TRBD2. The J segment lost 5 bases and the V segment lost 3 bases, leaving 4 bases of the junction unmatched. The length of the CDR3 is 15 residues. In germline, CDR1 is SGHTS, CDR2 YDEGEE. Full variable domain (rest looked up from reference TRBV5-8 and TRBJ2-1): EAGVTQSPTHLIKTRGQQATLRCSPISGHTSVYWYQQALGLGLQFLLWYDEGEERNRGNFPPRFSGRQFPNYSSELNVNALELEDSALYLCASSSTSGGHNEQFFGPGTRLTVL.

V usage is TRBV6-5 and J usage is TRBJ2-7; 10 nucleotides agree with TRBD2. V dropped 2 bases and J dropped 0; count of bases not matched to a gene: 4. From germline, CDR1 is MNHEY and CDR2 SVGAGI. The CDR3 is made up of 16 amino acids. The CDR3 loop is CASSYALAGASYEQYF. The CDR3 DNA reads as TGTGCCAGCAGTTACGCCCTAGCGGGGGCCTCCTACGAGCAGTACTTC.

The V call is TRBV6-4, the J call TRBJ1-6; TRBD1 matches at 7 bases. The junction had 10 bases not matched to a gene; V was cut back by 4 bases and J by 10 bases. The CDR3 extends over 15 amino acids. Germline assignment: CDR1 MRHNA and CDR2 SNTAGT. DNA for the CDR3: TGTGCCAGCAGTGCCCGGACAGGCGGCGGGTCACCCCTCCACTTT. Amino acid sequence: CASSARTGGGSPLHF.

The J gene is TRBJ2-5, the V gene TRBV18; TRBD2 agrees at 12 bases. CDR3 length: 15 amino acids. Per germline, CDR1 KGHSH and CDR2 LQKENI. After removal of 6 bases from V and 3 bases from J, the junction contained 5 bases not matched to a gene. The CDR3 DNA is TGTGCCAGCTCGCTCGGACTAGCGGGGAAAGAGACCCAGTACTTC. Its protein is CASSLGLAGKETQYF.

The V and J genes are TRBV4-3 and TRBJ2-7; D is undetermined. Trimming removed 4 bases from V and 1 base from J, with 17 bases in between. The germline gives CDR1 LGHNA, CDR2 YSLEER. The length of the CDR3 is 16 residues. The CDR3 protein is CASSPFLSKWSYEQYF. The CDR3 DNA reads as TGCGCCAGCAGCCCCTTTTTGAGCAAATGGTCCTACGAGCAGTACTTC.

J is TRBJ2-5 and V is TRBV5-1; 10 bases are shared with TRBD2. V lost 2 bases and J lost 5; bases outside the gene matches: 9. In germline, CDR1 is SGHRS, CDR2 YFSETQ. CDR3 size: 16 residues. The chain's CDR3 is CASSLERGGLRETQYF. CDR3 DNA sequence: TGCGCCAGCAGCTTAGAGCGGGGGGGCCTTAGGGAGACCCAGTACTTC.